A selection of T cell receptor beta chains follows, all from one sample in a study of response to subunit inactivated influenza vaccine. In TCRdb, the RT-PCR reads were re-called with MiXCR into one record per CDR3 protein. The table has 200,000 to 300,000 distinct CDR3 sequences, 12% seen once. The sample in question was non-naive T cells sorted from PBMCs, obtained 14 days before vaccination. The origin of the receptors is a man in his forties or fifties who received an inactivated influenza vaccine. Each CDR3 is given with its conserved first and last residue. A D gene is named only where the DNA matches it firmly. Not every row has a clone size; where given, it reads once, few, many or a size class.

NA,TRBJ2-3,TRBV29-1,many,TGCAGCGTTGAAACATCCGATACGCAGTATTTT,CSVETSDTQYF
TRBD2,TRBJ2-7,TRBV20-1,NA,TGCAGTGCCACCTTAGCGGGAGTCTACGAGCAGTACTTC,CSATLAGVYEQYF
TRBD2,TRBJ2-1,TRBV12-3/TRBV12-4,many,TGTGCCAGCAGTTTACCCGGACTAGCGGGGGACTCCTACAATGAGCAGTTCTTC,CASSLPGLAGDSYNEQFF
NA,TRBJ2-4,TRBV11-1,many,TGTGCCAGCAGCTTAGCGCCTCCGGGGGCAACCCGCAAAAACATTCAGTACTTC,CASSLAPPGATRKNIQYF
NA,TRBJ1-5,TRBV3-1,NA,TGTGCCAGCAGCCCCGGGACCGCCGATCAGCCCCAGAATTTT,CASSPGTADQPQNF
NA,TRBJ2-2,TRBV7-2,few,TGTGCCAGCAGCCCCGCGAACACCGGGGAGCTGTTTTTT,CASSPANTGELFF
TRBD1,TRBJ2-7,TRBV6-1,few,TGTGCCAGCAGTACCGTCCCGGGACAGGGGGTACTCGAGCAGTACTTC,CASSTVPGQGVLEQYF
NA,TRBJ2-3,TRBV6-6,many,TGTGCCAGCAGTTTCCGTTACACAGATACGCAGTATTTT,CASSFRYTDTQYF
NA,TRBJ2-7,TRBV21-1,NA,TGTGCCAGCTCCCTATACCACGAGCAGTACTTC,CASSLYHEQYF
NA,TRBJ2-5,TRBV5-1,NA,TGCGCCAGCAGCTTCTCCGGGAAAATACAAGAGACCCAGTACTTC,CASSFSGKIQETQYF
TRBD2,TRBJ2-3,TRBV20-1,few,TGCAGTGCTAGGACTAGCGGGTGGGGAGATACGCAGTATTTT,CSARTSGWGDTQYF
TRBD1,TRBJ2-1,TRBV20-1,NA,TGCAGTGCACCGGACAGGTTGAAGTCCTACAATGAGCAGTTCTTC,CSAPDRLKSYNEQFF
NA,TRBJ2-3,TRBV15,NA,TGTGCCACCAGCCAGGGGGGACTAGGAAAAGATACGCAGTATTTT,CATSQGGLGKDTQYF
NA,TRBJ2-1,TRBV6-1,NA,TGTGCCAGCAGCCGCGTAGACCGGACAAAGCAGTTCTTC,CASSRVDRTKQFF
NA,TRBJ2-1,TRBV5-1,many,TGCGCCAGCAGCTTTGCGGGACAGCCCCTCAATGAGCAGTTCTTC,CASSFAGQPLNEQFF
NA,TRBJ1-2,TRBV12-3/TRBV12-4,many,TGTGCCAGCAGTTCTTTTGCAGGGGACCACACCTTC,CASSSFAGDHTF